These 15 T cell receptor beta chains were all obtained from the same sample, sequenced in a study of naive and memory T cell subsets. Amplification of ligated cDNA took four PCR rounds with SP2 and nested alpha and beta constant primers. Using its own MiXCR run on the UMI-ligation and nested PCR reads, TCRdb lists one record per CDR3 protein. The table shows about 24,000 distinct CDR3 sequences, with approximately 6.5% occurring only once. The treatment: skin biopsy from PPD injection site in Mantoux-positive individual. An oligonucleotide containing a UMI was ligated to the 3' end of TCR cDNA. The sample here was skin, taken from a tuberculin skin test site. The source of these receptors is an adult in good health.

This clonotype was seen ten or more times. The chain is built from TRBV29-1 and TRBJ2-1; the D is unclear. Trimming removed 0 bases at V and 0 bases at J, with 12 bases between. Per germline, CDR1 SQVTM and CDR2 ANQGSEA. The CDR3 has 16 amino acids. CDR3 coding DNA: TGCAGCGTTGAAGACCCGGACCGCCGCTCCTACAATGAGCAGTTCTTC. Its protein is CSVEDPDRRSYNEQFF.

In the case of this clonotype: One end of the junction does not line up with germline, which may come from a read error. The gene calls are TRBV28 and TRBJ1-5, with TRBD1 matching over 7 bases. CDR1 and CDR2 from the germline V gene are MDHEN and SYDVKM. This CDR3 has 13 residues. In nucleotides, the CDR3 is TGTGCCAGCACCCCAGGGGGGGATCGGCCCCAGAATTTT. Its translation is CASTPGGDRPQNF.

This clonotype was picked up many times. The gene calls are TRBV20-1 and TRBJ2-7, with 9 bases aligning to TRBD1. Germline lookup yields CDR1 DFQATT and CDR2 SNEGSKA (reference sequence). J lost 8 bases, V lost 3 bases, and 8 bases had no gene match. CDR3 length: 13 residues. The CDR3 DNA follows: TGCAGTGCTAGGCCCGGGACAGGGCCCCAGCAGTACTTC. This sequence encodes CSARPGTGPQQYF.

This CDR3 is CASSQLAGPQETQYF. CDR3 sequence (DNA): TGTGCCAGCAGCCAGCTTGCAGGGCCCCAAGAGACCCAGTACTTC. The gene calls are TRBV14 and TRBJ2-5, with a possible D match to TRBD1 (5 bases). The CDR3 is 15 residues long. V shed 3 bases and J shed 1 base, with 12 bases lying between them. Germline CDR1 and CDR2: SGHDN and FVKESK.

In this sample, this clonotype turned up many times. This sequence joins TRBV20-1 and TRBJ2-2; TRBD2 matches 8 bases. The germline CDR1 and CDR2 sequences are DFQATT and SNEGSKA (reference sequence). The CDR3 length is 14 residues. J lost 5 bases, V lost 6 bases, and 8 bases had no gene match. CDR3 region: CSARREGRTGELFF. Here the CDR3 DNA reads TGCAGTGCACGACGGGAGGGCCGTACCGGGGAGCTGTTTTTT.

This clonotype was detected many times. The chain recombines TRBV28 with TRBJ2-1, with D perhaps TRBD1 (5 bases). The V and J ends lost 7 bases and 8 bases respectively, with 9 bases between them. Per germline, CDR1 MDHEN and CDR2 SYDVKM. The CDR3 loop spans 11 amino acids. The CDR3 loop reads CASTWGDEQFF. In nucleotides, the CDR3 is TGTGCCAGCACCTGGGGCGATGAGCAGTTCTTC.

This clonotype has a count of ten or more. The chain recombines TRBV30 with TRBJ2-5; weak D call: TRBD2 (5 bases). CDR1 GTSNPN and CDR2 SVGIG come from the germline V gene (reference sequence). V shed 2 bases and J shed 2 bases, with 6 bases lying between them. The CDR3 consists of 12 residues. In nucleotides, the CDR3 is TGTGCCTGGAGTCGGGGACAAGAGACCCAGTACTTC. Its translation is CAWSRGQETQYF. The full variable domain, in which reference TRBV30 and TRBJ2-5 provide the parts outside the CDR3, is SQTIHQWPATLVQPVGSPLSLECTVEGTSNPNLYWYRQAAGRGLQLLFYSVGIGQISSEVPQNLSASRPQDRQFILSSKKLLLSDSGFYLCAWSRGQETQYFGPGTRLLVL.

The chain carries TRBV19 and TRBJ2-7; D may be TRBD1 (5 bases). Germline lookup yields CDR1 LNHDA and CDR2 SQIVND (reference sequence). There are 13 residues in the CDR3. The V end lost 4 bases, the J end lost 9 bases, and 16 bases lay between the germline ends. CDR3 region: CASSTHQGMGQYF. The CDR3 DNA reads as TGTGCCAGTAGTACCCATCAGGGAATGGGGCAGTACTTC.

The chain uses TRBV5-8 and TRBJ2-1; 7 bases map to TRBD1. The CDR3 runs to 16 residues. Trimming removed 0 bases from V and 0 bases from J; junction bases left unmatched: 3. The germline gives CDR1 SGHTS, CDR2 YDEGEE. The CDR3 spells CASSLGQGISYNEQFF. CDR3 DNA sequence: TGTGCCAGCAGCTTGGGACAGGGCATCTCCTACAATGAGCAGTTCTTC.

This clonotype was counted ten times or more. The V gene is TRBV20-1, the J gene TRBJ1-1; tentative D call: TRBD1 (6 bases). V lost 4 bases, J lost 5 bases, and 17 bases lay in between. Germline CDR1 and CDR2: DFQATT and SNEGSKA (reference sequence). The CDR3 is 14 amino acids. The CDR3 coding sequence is TGCAGTGCTACTCGGGACTCGAGGGGGACTGAAGCTTTCTTT. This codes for CSATRDSRGTEAFF.

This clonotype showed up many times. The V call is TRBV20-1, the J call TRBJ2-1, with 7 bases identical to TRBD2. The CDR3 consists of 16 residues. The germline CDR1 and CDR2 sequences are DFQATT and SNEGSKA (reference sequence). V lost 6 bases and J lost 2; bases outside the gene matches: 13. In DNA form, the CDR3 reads TGCAGTGCGCCCCTTGTGGCGGGAGTAACCTACAATGAGCAGTTCTTC. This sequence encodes CSAPLVAGVTYNEQFF.

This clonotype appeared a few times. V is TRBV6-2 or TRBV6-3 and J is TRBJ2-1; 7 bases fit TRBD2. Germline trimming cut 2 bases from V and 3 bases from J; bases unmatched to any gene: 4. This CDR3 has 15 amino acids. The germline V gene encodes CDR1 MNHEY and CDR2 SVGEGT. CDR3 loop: CASSYVAGDYNEQFF. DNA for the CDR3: TGTGCCAGCAGTTACGTGGCGGGGGACTACAATGAGCAGTTCTTC.

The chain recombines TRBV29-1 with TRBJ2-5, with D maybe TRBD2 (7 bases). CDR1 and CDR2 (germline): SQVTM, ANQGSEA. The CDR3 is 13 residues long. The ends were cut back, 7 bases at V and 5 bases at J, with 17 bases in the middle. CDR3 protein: CSAHRAGVETQYF. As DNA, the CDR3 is TGCAGCGCCCACAGGGCGGGAGTTGAGACCCAGTACTTC.

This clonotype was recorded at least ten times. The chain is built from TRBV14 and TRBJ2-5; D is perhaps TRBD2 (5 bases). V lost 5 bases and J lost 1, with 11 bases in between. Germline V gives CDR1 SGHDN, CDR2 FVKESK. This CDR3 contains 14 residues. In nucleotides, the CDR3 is TGTGCCAGCAGCGATTGGAGGAGCCAAGAGACCCAGTACTTC. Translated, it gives CASSDWRSQETQYF.

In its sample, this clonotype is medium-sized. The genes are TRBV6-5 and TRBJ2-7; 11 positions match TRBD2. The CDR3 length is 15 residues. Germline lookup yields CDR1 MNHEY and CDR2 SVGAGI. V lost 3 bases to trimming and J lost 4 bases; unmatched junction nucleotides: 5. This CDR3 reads CASSYGLAGSYEQYF. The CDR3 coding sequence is TGTGCCAGCAGTTATGGACTAGCGGGTTCTTACGAGCAGTACTTC.